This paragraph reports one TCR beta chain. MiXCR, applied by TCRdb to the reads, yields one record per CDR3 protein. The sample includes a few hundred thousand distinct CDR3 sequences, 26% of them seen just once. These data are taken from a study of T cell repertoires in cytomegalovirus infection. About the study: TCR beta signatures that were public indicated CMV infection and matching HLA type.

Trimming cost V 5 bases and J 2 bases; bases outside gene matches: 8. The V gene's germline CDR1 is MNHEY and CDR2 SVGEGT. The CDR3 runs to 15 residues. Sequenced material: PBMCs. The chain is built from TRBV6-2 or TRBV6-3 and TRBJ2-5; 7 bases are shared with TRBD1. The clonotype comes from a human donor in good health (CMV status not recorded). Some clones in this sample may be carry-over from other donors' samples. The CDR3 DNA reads TGTGCCAGCAGTGGGGCCGGGACAGCTCAAGAGACCCAGTACTTC. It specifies CASSGAGTAQETQYF.